The entry below gives a single T cell receptor beta chain sequence along with its context. Its target is unknown. This sample was taken from a study of beta chain features in type 1 diabetes. Study-wide background: The patients were much like the healthy donors in age, gender and cell yields. Study-level points and caveats: A moderate, significant TCRB CDR3 shortening appeared in type 1 diabetes across four CD4+ subsets. Reduced insertions and increased deletions marked VDJ junctions in type 1 diabetes patients.

Via the markers CD45RO/CCR7/CD25/CD127/CD95/CD27, stem cell-like memory, regulatory, central memory and naive CD4+ cells were sorted. Sequenced material consisted of expressed TCRB transcripts (all of the isolated RNA was reverse transcribed). Average reads for naive, central memory and regulatory T cell samples were about 3.57 million. The method was immunoSEQ multiplex PCR; TCRdb's version includes in-frame clones alone and lacks a portion of them. The table lists a few hundred thousand clones, around 21% of them singletons. Sequencing was done on a sample of naive CD4+ T cells from blood. The TCR sequence derives from a woman aged 40 to 50 with type 1 diabetes.

The CDR3 region is CASSSRDRTYEQYF. The CDR3, as DNA: TGTGCCAGCAGCTCGAGGGACAGAACCTACGAGCAGTACTTC. The V call is TRBV5-4, the J call TRBJ2-7, with 7 bases lining up with TRBD1. J gave up 2 bases and V 3 bases, and 5 bases lay outside the gene matches. There are 14 residues in the CDR3. CDR1 SGHNT and CDR2 YYREEE come from the germline V gene (reference sequence). Based on the CDR3 plus reference TRBV5-4 and TRBJ2-7, the full variable domain is ETGVTQSPTHLIKTRGQQVTLRCSSQSGHNTVSWYQQALGQGPQFIFQYYREEENGRGNFPPRFSGLQFPNYSSELNVNALELDDSALYLCASSSRDRTYEQYFGPGTRLTVT.